This T cell receptor (beta chain) was recovered during a study of blood T cell repertoires in COVID-19 (dated by TCRdb to 2020 to 2021). Regarding the research as a whole: Samples from collaborators originated in the United States, Italy and Spain and spanned both the acute and convalescent phases of COVID-19. The prospective study material was composed of cDNA or gDNA derived from T cells, B-cell-depleted T cells, or PBMCs. Deeply sampled blood TCRbeta repertoires from subjects exposed to, actively infected with, or recovered from COVID-19 were included in the dataset. The repertoires were made available in a free public database intended to serve as a resource for research on the immune response to SARS-CoV-2. The samples were drawn from two sources: the first 160 participants of the ongoing ImmuneRACE study, and about 1,300 subjects contributed by 6 global collaborators. Sample metadata almost always included a de-identified subject ID, COVID-19 status, age in years and sex. HLA class I and class II types, where available, came from metadata supplied by the sample provider rather than from assay-based typing.

General conclusions and limits of the study: Clinical and demographic metadata were provided uncurated, with the amount varying by source and participant.

This clone appeared once. Its specific antigen is unknown. Nothing much larger sits one base from this clone, and base qualities are not available. Taken from the germline V gene (reference sequence), the CDR1 and CDR2 loops are SGHKS and YYEKEE. Counted from cysteine to phenylalanine, this CDR3 has 13 amino acids. Only CDR3 DNA remains: 39 bases, in frame from the first base. V is clipped by 4 bases and J by 3 bases, and the sequence between their germline boundaries is 8 bases long. In the prospective study, participants were roughly 18 to 89 years old, resided in about two dozen geographic areas of the United States, and were enrolled through a virtual design. To assign participants to cohorts, the prospective study relied on clinical history that participants themselves reported in a screening survey and a study questionnaire. ImmuneRACE Cohort 3 recovered participants were defined by two consecutive negative NP/OP PCR tests, healthcare professional clearance, or symptom resolution. In the prospective study, mobile phlebotomists collected whole blood, serum and a nasopharyngeal or oropharyngeal swab from each participant. Over an approximately two-month period, participants in the prospective study had the option of providing additional blood draws and questionnaires. Before DNA extraction, blood samples from the prospective study were shipped at room temperature or frozen.

The immunoSEQ Assay, a bias-controlled multiplex PCR, was used to amplify TCRbeta CDR3 regions from genomic DNA. In the paper's pipeline: Nucleated cell counts per sample were estimated from amplification of reference gene primers within the assay. Sequence reads were collapsed and filtered to measure the absolute abundance of every unique TCRbeta CDR3 rearrangement. For each sample, productive Simpson clonality was calculated by taking the square root of Simpson's diversity index across productive rearrangements. TCRdb retrieved this table from immuneACCESS and kept in-frame rearrangements only. Not all clones are present; in checked studies, unresolved V genes account for under half, and no reason is known for the remainder. V and J calls and clone size come straight from that table; D and trimming were deduced from the DNA. The sample yields some 400,000 clones; 80% to 90% were counted once. Of the sample, around 1.1% falls within the top ten clones.

The chain is assembled from TRBV5-5 and TRBJ2-1, with no reliable assignment of the D segment. The source material was PBMCs or T cells enriched from blood (not recorded which). The TCR originated in a young man who had recovered from COVID-19. The nucleotide sequence reads as follows: TGTGCCAGCAGCATGGTTAGCTACAATGAGCAGTTCTTC. It specifies CASSMVSYNEQFF.